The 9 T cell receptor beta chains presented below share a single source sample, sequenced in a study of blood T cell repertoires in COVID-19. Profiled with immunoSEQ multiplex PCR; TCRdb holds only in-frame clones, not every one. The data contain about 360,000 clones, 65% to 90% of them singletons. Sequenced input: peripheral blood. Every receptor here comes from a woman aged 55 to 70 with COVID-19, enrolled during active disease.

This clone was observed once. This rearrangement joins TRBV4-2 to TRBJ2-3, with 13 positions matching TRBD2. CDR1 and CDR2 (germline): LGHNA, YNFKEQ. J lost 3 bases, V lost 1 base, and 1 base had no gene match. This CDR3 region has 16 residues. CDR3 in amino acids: CASSQGTSGGTDTQYF. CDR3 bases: TGTGCCAGCAGCCAAGGGACTAGCGGGGGTACAGATACGCAGTATTTT.

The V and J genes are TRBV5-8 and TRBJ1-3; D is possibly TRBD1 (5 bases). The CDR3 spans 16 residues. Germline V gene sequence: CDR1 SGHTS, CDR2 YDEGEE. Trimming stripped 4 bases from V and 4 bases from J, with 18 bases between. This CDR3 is CASSPQGIGFGNTIYF. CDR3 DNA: TGTGCCAGCAGCCCCCAGGGTATTGGGTTCGGAAACACCATATATTTT. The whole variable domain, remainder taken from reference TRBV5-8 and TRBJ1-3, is EAGVTQSPTHLIKTRGQQATLRCSPISGHTSVYWYQQALGLGLQFLLWYDEGEERNRGNFPPRFSGRQFPNYSSELNVNALELEDSALYLCASSPQGIGFGNTIYFGEGSWLTVV.

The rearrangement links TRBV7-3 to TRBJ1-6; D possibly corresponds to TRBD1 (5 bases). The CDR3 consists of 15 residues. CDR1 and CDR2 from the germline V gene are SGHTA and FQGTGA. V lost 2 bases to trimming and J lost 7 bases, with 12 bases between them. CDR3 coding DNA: TGTGCCAGCAGCTTATATCCAGGGAAGAATTCACCCCTCCACTTT. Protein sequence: CASSLYPGKNSPLHF.

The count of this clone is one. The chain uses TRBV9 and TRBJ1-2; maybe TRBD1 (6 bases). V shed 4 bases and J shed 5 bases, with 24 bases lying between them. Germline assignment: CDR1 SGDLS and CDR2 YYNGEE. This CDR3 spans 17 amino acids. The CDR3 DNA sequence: TGTGCCAGCAGCCCGAGAGGGGGGGCCGACGAAGATTATGGCTACACCTTC. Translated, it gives CASSPRGGADEDYGYTF.

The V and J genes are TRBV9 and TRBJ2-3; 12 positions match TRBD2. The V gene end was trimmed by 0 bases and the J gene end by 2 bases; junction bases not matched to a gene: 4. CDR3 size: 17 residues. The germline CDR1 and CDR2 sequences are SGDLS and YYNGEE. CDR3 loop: CASSVGLAGGITDTQYF. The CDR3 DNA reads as TGTGCCAGCAGCGTAGGTCTAGCGGGGGGGATCACAGATACGCAGTATTTT.

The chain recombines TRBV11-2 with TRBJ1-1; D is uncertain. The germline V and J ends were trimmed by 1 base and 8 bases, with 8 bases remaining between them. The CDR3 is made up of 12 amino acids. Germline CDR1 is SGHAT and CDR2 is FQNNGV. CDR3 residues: CASSLGSNEAFF. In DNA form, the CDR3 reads TGTGCCAGCAGCTTAGGGAGCAACGAAGCTTTCTTT.

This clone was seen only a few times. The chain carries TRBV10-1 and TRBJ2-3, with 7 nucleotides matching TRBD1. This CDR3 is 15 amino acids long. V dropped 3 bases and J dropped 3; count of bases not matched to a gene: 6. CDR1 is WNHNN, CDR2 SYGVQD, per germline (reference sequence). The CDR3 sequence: CASSDTGVGTDTQYF. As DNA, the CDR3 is TGCGCCAGCAGTGATACAGGGGTAGGGACAGATACGCAGTATTTT.

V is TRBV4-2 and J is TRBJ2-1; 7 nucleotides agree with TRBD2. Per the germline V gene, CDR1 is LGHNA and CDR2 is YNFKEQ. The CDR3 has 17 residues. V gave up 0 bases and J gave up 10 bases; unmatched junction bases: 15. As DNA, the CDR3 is TGTGCCAGCAGCCAAGATGCAGACGGGGACTACCCCCTAGAGCAGTTCTTC. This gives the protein CASSQDADGDYPLEQFF.

The CDR3 nucleotides are TGTGCCAGCATTATACAGGGCTCTGGAAACACCATATATTTT. It yields the protein CASIIQGSGNTIYF. The J gene is TRBJ1-3, the V gene TRBV5-6, with D possibly being TRBD1 (6 bases). Germline loops: CDR1 SGHDT, CDR2 YYEEEE. Between the trimmed V and J ends, which lost 6 bases and 0 bases, there was a span of 10 bases. CDR3 length equals 14 residues.